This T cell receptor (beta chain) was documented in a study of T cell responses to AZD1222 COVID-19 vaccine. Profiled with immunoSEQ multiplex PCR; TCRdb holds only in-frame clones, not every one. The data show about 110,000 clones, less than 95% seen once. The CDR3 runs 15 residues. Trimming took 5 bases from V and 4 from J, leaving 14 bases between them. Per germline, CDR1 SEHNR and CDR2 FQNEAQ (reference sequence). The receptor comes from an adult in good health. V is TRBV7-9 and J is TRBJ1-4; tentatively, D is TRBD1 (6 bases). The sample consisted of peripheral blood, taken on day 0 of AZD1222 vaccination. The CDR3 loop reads CASSKTGPINEKLFF. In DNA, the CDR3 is TGTGCCAGCAGCAAAACAGGGCCTATTAATGAAAAACTGTTTTTT. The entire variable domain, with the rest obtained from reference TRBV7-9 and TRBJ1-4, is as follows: DTGVSQNPRHKITKRGQNVTFRCDPISEHNRLYWYRQTLGQGPEFLTYFQNEAQLEKSRLLSDRFSAERPKGSFSTLEIQRTEQGDSAMYLCASSKTGPINEKLFFGSGTQLSVL.